This T cell receptor beta chain was observed in a study of T cell responses to AZD1222 COVID-19 vaccine. The assay was immunoSEQ multiplex PCR, and TCRdb's table has in-frame clones only and misses some. The sample has about 120,000 clones; roughly 91% are singletons. V was pared by 4 bases and J by 3 bases, with 12 bases between. Germline V lookup: CDR1 SGHAT, CDR2 FQNNGV. The CDR3 covers 15 residues. Study-level findings and limits: It should be noted that donors were predominantly white British and more often female, and clonal diversity was possibly underestimated. Dominant at 160-218 and 743-854, vaccine-associated CD4 TCRs also spanned spike.

Details on this clone: Its target is not known.

The chain is built from TRBV11-2 and TRBJ1-4; a weak D match, TRBD1 (6 bases). The sample in question was peripheral blood, obtained 28 days after the second AZD1222 dose. This receptor was obtained from an adult who received the AZD1222 COVID-19 vaccine. The CDR3 protein is CASSYRGRSNEKLFF. The CDR3 DNA follows: TGTGCCAGCAGCTATCGGGGGCGATCTAATGAAAAACTGTTTTTT.